This T cell receptor beta chain was observed in a study of regulatory T cells in long-lasting Graves disease. Findings of the study overall: Persistent Graves' patients possessed reduced TCR diversity relative to recently diagnosed ones. Persistent disease samples used TRBV28, TRBJ1-2 and TRBJ2-5 preferentially.

Turning to this clonotype: Its antigen is undetermined.

The time point here: newly diagnosed GD, antithyroid drugs for less than 3 months. TCR sequences were obtained from RNA taken from PBMCs. iRepertoire HTBI primers and Arm-PCR of CDR3 regions built TCR beta libraries. One entry per CDR3 protein results from TCRdb running MiXCR on the multiplex PCR reads. In the table there are fewer than 650,000 distinct CDR3 sequences, 15% to 20% of which are singletons. Trimming removed 6 bases from V and 6 bases from J; junction bases left unmatched: 9. The CDR3 contains 14 residues. From germline, CDR1 is DFQATT and CDR2 SNEGSKA (reference sequence). This sample also appeared in a second study, on T cells in Graves' hyperthyroidism and ophthalmopathy. That study adds: The HTBI primer set served for first-round RT-PCR of the TCR CDR3.

The chain employs TRBV20-1 and TRBJ2-4, with 9 bases fitting TRBD1. The sequencing here drew on peripheral blood mononuclear cells (PBMCs), taken at new diagnosis, from a patient treated with antithyroid drugs. This receptor was obtained from a man younger than 35 with Graves disease. CDR3 coding DNA: TGCAGTGCATCCCGGACAGGGGCTAGAAACATTCAGTACTTC. It encodes CSASRTGARNIQYF.